Following are 10 T cell receptor beta chains from one sample sequenced in a study of shared clonotypes between healthy human individuals. Sequencing was performed with immunoSEQ multiplex PCR; in TCRdb, only in-frame clones are kept and a portion is missing. This table holds 2 million to 3 million clones, roughly 92% found once. The sample was naive CD4+ T cells sorted from blood. Subset of the sample: CD45RA+ positively selected. Every receptor here comes from a man aged 18 to 29 in good health.

This clone was found a few times. The chain links TRBV5-1 to TRBJ1-6, with D perhaps TRBD1 (5 bases). The CDR3 runs 15 residues. CDR1 and CDR2 from the germline V gene are SGHRS and YFSETQ. Deletions cut 4 bases from V and 10 bases from J, with 18 bases between. CDR3 nucleotides: TGCGCCAGCAGCGCGACCGGGACTCAGGAATCACCCCTCCACTTT. Translated, it gives CASSATGTQESPLHF.

The V gene is TRBV11-2, the J gene TRBJ2-7, with D possibly TRBD1 on 6 matching bases. This CDR3 contains 15 residues. Trimming removed 2 bases at V and 0 bases at J, with 11 bases between. The germline gives CDR1 SGHAT, CDR2 FQNNGV. CDR3 DNA sequence: TGTGCCAGCAGCTTAAACAGGGAAAGCTCCTACGAGCAGTACTTC. Protein: CASSLNRESSYEQYF.

The CDR3 DNA reads as TGTGCCAGCCAGAGCGGGGGCTCAGATACGCAGTATTTT. Residues: CASQSGGSDTQYF. V usage is TRBV6-5 and J usage is TRBJ2-3, with 8 bases matching TRBD2. Losses at the gene ends were 8 bases for V and 4 bases for J; bases not matched to a gene: 5. This CDR3 contains 13 residues. Germline loops: CDR1 MNHEY, CDR2 SVGAGI.

This clone appeared a single time. The chain has TRBV9 and TRBJ2-4; 8 bases match TRBD1. Trimming cost V 0 bases and J 0 bases; bases outside gene matches: 2. The germline V gene has CDR1 SGDLS and CDR2 YYNGEE. The CDR3 length is 16 residues. The CDR3 spells CASSVAQGAAKNIQYF. Written as DNA, the CDR3 is TGTGCCAGCAGCGTAGCCCAGGGGGCAGCCAAAAACATTCAGTACTTC.

On this clone: Other DNA sequences of this sample code for an identical CDR3. V gene TRBV7-2 combines with J gene TRBJ1-6; 10 positions agree with TRBD1. Looked up from germline, CDR1 is SGHTA and CDR2 is FQGNSA. The CDR3 has 15 residues. The trim removed 5 bases at V and 7 bases at J, leaving 5 bases unmatched. The CDR3 sequence is CASSPRDRGNSPLHF. The CDR3 nucleotides are TGTGCCAGCAGCCCCCGGGACAGGGGAAATTCACCCCTCCACTTT.

As DNA, the CDR3 is TGTGCCAGCAGCTTACCATTGCATGAGCAGTTCTTC. This encodes CASSLPLHEQFF. V gene TRBV5-6 combines with J gene TRBJ2-1; D uncertain. V lost 2 bases to trimming and J lost 8 bases, with 8 bases between them. CDR1 is SGHDT and CDR2 is YYEEEE in the germline V gene. The CDR3 consists of 12 residues.

V and J are TRBV7-8 and TRBJ2-7; D is unclear. This CDR3 has 14 residues. The V and J ends lost 2 bases and 3 bases respectively, with 11 bases between them. CDR1 SGHVS and CDR2 FQNEAQ come from the germline V gene. CDR3 region: CASSLRAGLYEQYF. In DNA, the CDR3 is TGTGCCAGCAGCTTACGGGCAGGCCTCTACGAGCAGTACTTC.

The chain combines TRBV29-1 with TRBJ2-3, with 7 positions matching TRBD1. Germline V gene lookup returns CDR1 SQVTM and CDR2 ANQGSEA. The V segment lost 7 bases and the J segment 6 bases; nucleotides outside the gene matches: 7. The CDR3 covers 12 residues. CDR3 in DNA: TGCAGCGCGACAGGGCTAGGGGATACGCAGTATTTT. Translating it yields CSATGLGDTQYF.

The gene calls are TRBV9 and TRBJ2-6; TRBD2 aligns across 8 bases. V was clipped by 0 bases and J by 4 bases; unmatched bases: 12. The CDR3 sequence is 19 residues long. Germline V CDR1 and CDR2: SGDLS, YYNGEE. The chain's CDR3 is CASSVVPSGLGAGANVLTF. In DNA, the CDR3 is TGTGCCAGCAGCGTAGTACCCTCGGGACTAGGAGCCGGGGCCAACGTCCTGACTTTC.

The genes are TRBV7-9 and TRBJ2-5; TRBD2 matches 14 bases. Germline CDR1 and CDR2: SEHNR and FQNEAQ (reference sequence). The V and J ends lost 5 bases and 4 bases, in that order; junction bases with no gene match: 6. The CDR3 extends over 16 amino acids. CDR3 DNA: TGTGCCAGCAGCCTGGGACTAGCGGGAGTATCAGAGACCCAGTACTTC. Amino acid sequence: CASSLGLAGVSETQYF.